This TCR beta chain was sequenced during a study of blood T cell repertoires in COVID-19. Whole-study context: Donors in the United States, Italy and Spain gave samples during acute or convalescent COVID-19. PBMCs, B-cell-depleted T cells, or T cells provided the cDNA or gDNA that made up the material.

CDR3 length: 13 amino acids. V was pared by 6 bases and J by 7 bases, with 13 bases between. Original processing methods: Reference gene primer amplification in the assay estimated nucleated cell counts. TCRdb keeps only in-frame clones here, not all; method: immunoSEQ multiplex PCR. V, J and clone size were drawn from that table, and D and trimming were deduced from the DNA. In the table there are 100,000 to 150,000 clones, 80% to 90% of which are singletons. The receptor's source is a woman aged 55-75 years with acute or convalescent COVID-19. This chain links TRBV12-3 or TRBV12-4 with TRBJ2-1; possibly TRBD1 for D (6 bases). The sample consisted of peripheral blood. CDR3 residues: CASRRTVINEQFF. The CDR3 DNA sequence: TGTGCCAGCAGGAGGACAGTGATTAATGAGCAGTTCTTC.